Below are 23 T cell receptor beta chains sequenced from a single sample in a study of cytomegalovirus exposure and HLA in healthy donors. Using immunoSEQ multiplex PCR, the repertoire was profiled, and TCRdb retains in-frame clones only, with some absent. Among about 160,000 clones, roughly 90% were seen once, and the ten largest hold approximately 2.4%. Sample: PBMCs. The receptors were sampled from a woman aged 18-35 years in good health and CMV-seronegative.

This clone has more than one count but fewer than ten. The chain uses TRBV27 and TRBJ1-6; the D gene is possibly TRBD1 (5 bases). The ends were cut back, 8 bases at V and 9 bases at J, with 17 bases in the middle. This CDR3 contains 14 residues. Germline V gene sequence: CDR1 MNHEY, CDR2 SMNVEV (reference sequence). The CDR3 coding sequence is TGTGCCAGCGGGCTCAGAATGGGGCGTTCACCCCTCCACTTT. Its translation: CASGLRMGRSPLHF.

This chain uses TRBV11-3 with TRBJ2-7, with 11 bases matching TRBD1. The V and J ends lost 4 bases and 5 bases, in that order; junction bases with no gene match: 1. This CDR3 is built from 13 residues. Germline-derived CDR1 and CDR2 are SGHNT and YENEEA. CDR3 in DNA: TGTGCCAGCAGCTCGGGACAGGGGGACGAGCAGTACTTC. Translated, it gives CASSSGQGDEQYF.

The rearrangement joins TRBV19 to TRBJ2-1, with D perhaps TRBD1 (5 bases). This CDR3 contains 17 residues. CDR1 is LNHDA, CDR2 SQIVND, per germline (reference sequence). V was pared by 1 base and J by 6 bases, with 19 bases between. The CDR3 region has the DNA TGTGCCAGTAGTATAGGTATAAGACAGTCATGGTCCAATGAGCAGTTCTTC. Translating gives CASSIGIRQSWSNEQFF.

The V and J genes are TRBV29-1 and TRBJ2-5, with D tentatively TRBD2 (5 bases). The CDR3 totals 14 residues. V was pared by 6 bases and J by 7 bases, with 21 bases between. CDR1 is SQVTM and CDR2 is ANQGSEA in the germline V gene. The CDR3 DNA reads TGCAGCGTGGCTCCTGGAGGACGTTTAGGGACCCAGTACTTC. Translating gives CSVAPGGRLGTQYF.

The CDR3 DNA reads TGTGCCAGCAGTAACAGGGAGAGTGGCTACACCTTC. Its translation is CASSNRESGYTF. The chain carries TRBV6-1 and TRBJ1-2, with D perhaps matching TRBD1 (6 bases). Germline V gives CDR1 MNHNS, CDR2 SASEGT. The CDR3 runs to 12 residues. V was shortened by 5 bases and J by 7 bases, with 11 bases between the two germline ends.

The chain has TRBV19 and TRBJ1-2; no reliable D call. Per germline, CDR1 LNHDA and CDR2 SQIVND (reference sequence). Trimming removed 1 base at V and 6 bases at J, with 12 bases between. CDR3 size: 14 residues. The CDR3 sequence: CASSIGLITDGYTF. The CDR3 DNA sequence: TGTGCCAGTAGTATAGGTTTAATAACAGATGGCTACACCTTC.

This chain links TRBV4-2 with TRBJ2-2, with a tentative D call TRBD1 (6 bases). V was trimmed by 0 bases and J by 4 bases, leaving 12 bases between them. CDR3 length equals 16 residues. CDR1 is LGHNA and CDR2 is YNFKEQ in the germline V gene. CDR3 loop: CASSQDPGVVTGELFF. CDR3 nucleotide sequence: TGTGCCAGCAGCCAAGATCCAGGGGTCGTCACCGGGGAGCTGTTTTTT.

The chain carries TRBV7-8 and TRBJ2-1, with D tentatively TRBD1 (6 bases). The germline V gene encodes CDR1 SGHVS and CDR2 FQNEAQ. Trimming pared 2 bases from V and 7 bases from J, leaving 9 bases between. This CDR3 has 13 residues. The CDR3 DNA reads TGTGCCAGCAGCTTAACAGGGACAAATGAGCAGTTCTTC. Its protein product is CASSLTGTNEQFF.

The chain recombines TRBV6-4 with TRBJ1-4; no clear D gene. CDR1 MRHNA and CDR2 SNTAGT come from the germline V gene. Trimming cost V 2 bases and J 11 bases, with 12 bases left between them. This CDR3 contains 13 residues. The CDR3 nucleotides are TGTGCCAGCAGTGACCAAAGCGGGGAGAAACTGTTTTTT. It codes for CASSDQSGEKLFF.

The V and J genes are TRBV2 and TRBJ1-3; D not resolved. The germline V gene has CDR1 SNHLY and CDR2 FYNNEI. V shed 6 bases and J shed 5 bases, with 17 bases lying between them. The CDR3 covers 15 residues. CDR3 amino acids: CASSSDNPQRNTIYF. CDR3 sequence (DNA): TGTGCCAGCAGCTCAGACAACCCCCAAAGAAACACCATATATTTT. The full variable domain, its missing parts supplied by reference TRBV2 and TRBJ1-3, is EPEVTQTPSHQVTQMGQEVILRCVPISNHLYFYWYRQILGQKVEFLVSFYNNEISEKSEIFDDQFSVERPDGSNFTLKIRSTKLEDSAMYFCASSSDNPQRNTIYFGEGSWLTVV.

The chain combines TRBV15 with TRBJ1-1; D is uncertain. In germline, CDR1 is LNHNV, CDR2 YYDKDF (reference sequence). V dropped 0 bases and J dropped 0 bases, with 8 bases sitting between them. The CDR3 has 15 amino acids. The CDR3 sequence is CATSRDGGLNTEAFF. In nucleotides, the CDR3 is TGTGCCACCAGCAGAGATGGAGGGCTGAACACTGAAGCTTTCTTT.

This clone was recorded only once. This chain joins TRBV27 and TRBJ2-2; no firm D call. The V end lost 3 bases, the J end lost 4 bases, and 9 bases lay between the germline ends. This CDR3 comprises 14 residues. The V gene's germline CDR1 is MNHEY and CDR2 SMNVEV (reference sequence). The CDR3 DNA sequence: TGTGCCAGCAGTTTTGACGGAGTCACCGGGGAGCTGTTTTTT. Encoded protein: CASSFDGVTGELFF.

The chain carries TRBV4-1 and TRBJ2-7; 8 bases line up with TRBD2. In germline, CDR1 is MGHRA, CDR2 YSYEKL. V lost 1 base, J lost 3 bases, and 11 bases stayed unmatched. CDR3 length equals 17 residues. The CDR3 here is CASSQGIAGLVLYEQYF. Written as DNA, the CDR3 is TGCGCCAGCAGCCAAGGTATAGCGGGACTGGTACTCTACGAGCAGTACTTC.

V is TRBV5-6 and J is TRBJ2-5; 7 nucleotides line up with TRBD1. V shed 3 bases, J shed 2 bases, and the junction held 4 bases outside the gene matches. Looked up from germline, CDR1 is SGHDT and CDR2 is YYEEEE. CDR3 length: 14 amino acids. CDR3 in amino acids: CASSSDRVQETQYF. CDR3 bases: TGTGCCAGCAGCTCAGACAGGGTACAAGAGACCCAGTACTTC.

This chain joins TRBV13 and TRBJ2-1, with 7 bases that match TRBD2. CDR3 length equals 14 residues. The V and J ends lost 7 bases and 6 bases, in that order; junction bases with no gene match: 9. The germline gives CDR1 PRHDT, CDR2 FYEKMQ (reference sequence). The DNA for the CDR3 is TGTGCCAGCATGGCGGGGGAAAGCCCCAATGAGCAGTTCTTC. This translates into CASMAGESPNEQFF. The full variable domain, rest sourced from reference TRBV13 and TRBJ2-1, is AAGVIQSPRHLIKEKRETATLKCYPIPRHDTVYWYQQGPGQDPQFLISFYEKMQSDKGSIPDRFSAQQFSDYHSELNMSSLELGDSALYFCASMAGESPNEQFFGPGTRLTVL.

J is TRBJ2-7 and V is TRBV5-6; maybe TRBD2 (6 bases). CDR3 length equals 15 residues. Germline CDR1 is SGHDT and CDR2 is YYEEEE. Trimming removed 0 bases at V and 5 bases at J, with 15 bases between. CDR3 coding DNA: TGTGCCAGCAGCTTGGTCGGGGGAGAGGTCCACGAGCAGTACTTC. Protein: CASSLVGGEVHEQYF.

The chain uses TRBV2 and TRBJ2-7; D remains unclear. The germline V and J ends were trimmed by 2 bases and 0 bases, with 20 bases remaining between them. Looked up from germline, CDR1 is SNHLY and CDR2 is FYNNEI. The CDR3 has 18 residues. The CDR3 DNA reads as TGTGCCAGCAGTGAATACGAGACCGGCGGTCCACGCTCCTACGAGCAGTACTTC. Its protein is CASSEYETGGPRSYEQYF.

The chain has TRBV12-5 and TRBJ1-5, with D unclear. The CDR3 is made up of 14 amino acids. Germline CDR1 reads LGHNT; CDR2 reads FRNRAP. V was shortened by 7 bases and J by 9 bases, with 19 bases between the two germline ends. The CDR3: CASVSAGSPRPQHF. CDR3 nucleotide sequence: TGTGCTAGTGTCTCGGCGGGGAGCCCCCGGCCCCAGCATTTT.

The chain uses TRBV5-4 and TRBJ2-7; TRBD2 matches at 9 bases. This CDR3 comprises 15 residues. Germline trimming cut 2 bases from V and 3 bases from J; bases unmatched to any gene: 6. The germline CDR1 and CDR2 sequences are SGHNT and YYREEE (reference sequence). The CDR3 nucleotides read TGTGCCAGCAGCTTTTCGACTAGCGGTGACTACGAGCAGTACTTC. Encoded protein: CASSFSTSGDYEQYF.

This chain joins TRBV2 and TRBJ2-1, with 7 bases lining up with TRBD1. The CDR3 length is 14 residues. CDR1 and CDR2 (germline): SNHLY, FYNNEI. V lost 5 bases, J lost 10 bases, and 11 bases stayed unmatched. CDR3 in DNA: TGTGCCAGCAGTCCCTACGATGGACAGGAAGAGCAGTTCTTC. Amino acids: CASSPYDGQEEQFF.

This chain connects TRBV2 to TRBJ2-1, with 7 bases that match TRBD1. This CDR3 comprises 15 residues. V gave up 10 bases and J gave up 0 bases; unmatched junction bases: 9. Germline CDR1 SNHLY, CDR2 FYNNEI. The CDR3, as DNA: TGTGCCACCATTCCGGGACAGAACTCCTACAATGAGCAGTTCTTC. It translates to CATIPGQNSYNEQFF.

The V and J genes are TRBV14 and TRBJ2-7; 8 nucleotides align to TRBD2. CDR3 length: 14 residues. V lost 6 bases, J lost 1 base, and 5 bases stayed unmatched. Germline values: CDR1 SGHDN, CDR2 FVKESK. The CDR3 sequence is CASRKSGRSYEQYF. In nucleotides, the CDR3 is TGTGCCAGCAGGAAAAGCGGGAGATCCTACGAGCAGTACTTC.

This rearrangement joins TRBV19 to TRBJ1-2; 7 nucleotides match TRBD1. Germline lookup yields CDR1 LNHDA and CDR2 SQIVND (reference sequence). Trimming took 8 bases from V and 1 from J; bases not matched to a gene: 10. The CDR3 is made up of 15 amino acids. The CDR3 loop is CASLKWDSLNYGYTF. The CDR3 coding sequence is TGTGCCAGTCTCAAATGGGACAGCCTTAACTATGGCTACACCTTC.